This is a list of T cell receptor beta chains from one sample in a study of regulatory T cells in long-lasting Graves disease. TCRdb passed the multiplex PCR reads through MiXCR, listing each CDR3 protein once. The sample contains 350,000 to 400,000 distinct CDR3 sequences, roughly a sixth of which appear only once. This material consisted of peripheral blood mononuclear cells (PBMCs), taken at new diagnosis, from a patient treated with antithyroid drugs. The receptors originated from a female donor with Graves disease. CDR3s include the opening cysteine and the closing phenylalanine or tryptophan. A D gene is named only where the DNA matches it firmly. Only some rows state a clone size, as once, few, many or a class for expanded clones.

clone_size: many; v_call: TRBV2; j_call: TRBJ2-7; d_call: -; cdr3_nt: TGTGCCAGCAAGCCCCTGGGGCCTTTGGAGCAGTACTTC; cdr3_aa: CASKPLGPLEQYF
clone_size: many; v_call: TRBV3-1; j_call: TRBJ1-5; d_call: -; cdr3_nt: TGTGCCAGCAGCCAAGGATCGGGGGCAGGCAATCAGCCCCAGCATTTT; cdr3_aa: CASSQGSGAGNQPQHF
clone_size: -; v_call: TRBV6-9; j_call: TRBJ1-2; d_call: TRBD1; cdr3_nt: TGTGCCAGCAGTTACGAAGGGGGGACAGCGTTTTATGGCTACACCTTC; cdr3_aa: CASSYEGGTAFYGYTF
clone_size: few; v_call: TRBV29-1; j_call: TRBJ1-1; d_call: TRBD1; cdr3_nt: TGCAGCGTCCTAACAGGGGGGGATACTGAAGCTTTCTTT; cdr3_aa: CSVLTGGDTEAFF
clone_size: few; v_call: TRBV4-1; j_call: TRBJ1-2; d_call: -; cdr3_nt: TGCTTTTACCGCCGGGACCGAGAAAACTATGGCTACACCTTC; cdr3_aa: CFYRRDRENYGYTF
clone_size: many; v_call: TRBV6-1; j_call: TRBJ2-1; d_call: TRBD2; cdr3_nt: TGTGCCAGCAGCCCGACTAGCGGGAGACGGGGGTATTCCTACAATGAGCAGTTCTTC; cdr3_aa: CASSPTSGRRGYSYNEQFF
clone_size: many; v_call: TRBV7-9; j_call: TRBJ1-5; d_call: -; cdr3_nt: TGTGCCAGCAGCGCAGACAGGTACAATCAGCCCCAGCATTTT; cdr3_aa: CASSADRYNQPQHF
clone_size: many; v_call: TRBV5-1; j_call: TRBJ2-1; d_call: -; cdr3_nt: TGCGCCAGCAGGCTTGAACCTGACCCCTTCTATGAGCAGTTCTTC; cdr3_aa: CASRLEPDPFYEQFF
clone_size: many; v_call: TRBV10-3; j_call: TRBJ2-2; d_call: -; cdr3_nt: TGTGCCATCAGTGATTCCGGGGAGCTGTTTTTT; cdr3_aa: CAISDSGELFF
clone_size: few; v_call: TRBV4-1; j_call: TRBJ1-5; d_call: -; cdr3_nt: TGCGCCAGCAGCCAAGATGGCAGGGCGTGGGGGCAGCCCCAGCATTTT; cdr3_aa: CASSQDGRAWGQPQHF
clone_size: many; v_call: TRBV11-2; j_call: TRBJ2-3; d_call: -; cdr3_nt: TGTGCCAGCAGCCCCGACAGGGATACGCAGTATTTT; cdr3_aa: CASSPDRDTQYF
clone_size: many; v_call: TRBV2; j_call: TRBJ2-7; d_call: -; cdr3_nt: TGTGCCAGCAGCTATAGTCGAGCCGGCGAGCAGTACTTC; cdr3_aa: CASSYSRAGEQYF
clone_size: many; v_call: TRBV4-3; j_call: TRBJ2-1; d_call: TRBD2; cdr3_nt: TGCGCCAGCAGCCTTCTAGCGGAACCCTACAATGAGCAGTTCTTC; cdr3_aa: CASSLLAEPYNEQFF
clone_size: many; v_call: TRBV12-3/TRBV12-4; j_call: TRBJ2-1; d_call: -; cdr3_nt: TGTGCCAGCAGTTTAGACGGGGGGCAATACAATGAGCAGTTCTTC; cdr3_aa: CASSLDGGQYNEQFF
clone_size: few; v_call: TRBV29-1; j_call: TRBJ1-1; d_call: -; cdr3_nt: TGCAGCGTTGGAACAGCTACTCAAGGGACTGAAGCTTTCTTT; cdr3_aa: CSVGTATQGTEAFF
clone_size: few; v_call: TRBV9; j_call: TRBJ2-1; d_call: TRBD2; cdr3_nt: TGTGCCAGCAGCGAAAGACTAGCGGGCCCTTACAATGAGCAGTTCTTC; cdr3_aa: CASSERLAGPYNEQFF